This T cell receptor beta chain was found in a study of Graves' ophthalmopathy and Graves' hyperthyroidism. Study information: Peripheral blood samples were taken at initial diagnosis, before any treatment. Study-wide results and limits: Blood also carried most expanded thyroid clonotypes exceeding 0.001 frequency. Ophthalmopathy progression predictions by the model showed about 79% specificity and over 60% sensitivity.

The sample holds many counts of this clonotype. Its antigen is not identified. Germline lookup yields CDR1 SGHTA and CDR2 FQGNSA. V dropped 5 bases and J dropped 1 base, with 14 bases sitting between them. This CDR3 has 15 residues. RNA transcripts yielded amplified TCR beta CDR3 regions. The authors performed first-round RT-PCR with HTBI primers and then a second-round multiplex PCR. TCRdb re-called the multiplex PCR reads with MiXCR, one entry per CDR3 protein. The table includes approximately 460,000 distinct CDR3 sequences, roughly an eighth detected once. The clonotype originates from a woman between 25 and 40 years old with Graves' ophthalmopathy. The source material was blood. This chain uses TRBV7-2 with TRBJ2-5; D tentatively fits TRBD1 or TRBD2 (6 bases each). CDR3 residues: CASSTYRGAQETQYF. The CDR3 DNA reads as TGTGCCAGCAGCACTTATAGGGGGGCCCAAGAGACCCAGTACTTC.